This TCR beta chain was found in a study of blood T cells in healthy people across ages. Study-wide context: About one barcoded TCR beta cDNA was captured per two T cells. Overall study findings and caveats: Significant beta diversity loss was already apparent by age around 36, declining roughly linearly.

Donor samples were obtained from healthy Caucasian individuals from Russia, aged about 6 to 100. Staff drew 8 to 10 milliliters of peripheral blood from each donor. A sample-barcoded 5' primer and a J-beta primer mix were used in a second PCR of roughly 7 to 11 cycles. From the 5' RACE reads, TCRdb called clonotypes with MiXCR, one entry per CDR3 protein. The sample records some 1.6 million distinct CDR3 sequences, almost 35% being singletons. As to this clonotype: Its antigen is still unknown.

This CDR3 comprises 13 residues. Per the germline V gene, CDR1 is ENHRY and CDR2 is SYGVKD. Trimming removed 4 bases from V and 7 bases from J, with 11 bases in between. Material for sequencing was blood. The chain links TRBV10-3 to TRBJ2-1; D is undetermined. The receptor comes from a woman aged 30 to 39 in good health. Here the CDR3 reads CAISAAERNEQFF. CDR3 sequence (DNA): TGTGCCATCAGTGCCGCCGAGAGGAATGAGCAGTTCTTC.